This T cell receptor beta chain was retrieved from a study of STAT5B mutations in CD4+ large granular lymphocyte leukemia. Trimming shortened V by 6 bases and J by 2 bases, and 14 bases separated the two germline ends. Germline V gene sequence: CDR1 KGHSH, CDR2 LQKENI. The CDR3 consists of 15 residues. Only in-frame clones appear in the TCRdb table, and some are missing; sequencing was by immunoSEQ multiplex PCR. The repertoire includes approximately 24,000 clones, more than 70% of them detected once, and less than 0.85% sits in the top ten. The rearrangement uses TRBV18 and TRBJ1-5; tentatively, D is TRBD1 (6 bases). The sample was CD4+ T cells from blood buffy coats. The source is a human donor in good health. The CDR3, as DNA: TGTGCCAGCTCTTTGGTGGGGGCGGGCAATCAGCCCCAGCATTTT. This sequence encodes CASSLVGAGNQPQHF.